These 31 T cell receptor beta chains share one sample of origin, sequenced in a study of T cell responses to AZD1222 COVID-19 vaccine. The method was immunoSEQ multiplex PCR; TCRdb's version includes in-frame clones alone and lacks a portion of them. This sample carries about 120,000 clones, 85% to 95% of them seen once, and the ten largest clones take approximately 5.1%. The sample here was peripheral blood, taken 28 days after the second AZD1222 dose. Receptor source: an adult who received the AZD1222 COVID-19 vaccine.

This chain connects TRBV6-2 or TRBV6-3 to TRBJ1-3, with D unclear. V gave up 2 bases and J gave up 1 base, with 6 bases separating them. In germline, CDR1 is MNHEY, CDR2 SVGEGT. The CDR3 has 14 residues. CDR3 bases: TGTGCCAGCAGTTACGGAGGATCTGGAAACACCATATATTTT. Translated: CASSYGGSGNTIYF.

This chain connects TRBV27 to TRBJ2-1, with D possibly being TRBD2 (5 bases). V was clipped by 4 bases and J by 4 bases, with 11 bases between them. Germline V lookup: CDR1 MNHEY, CDR2 SMNVEV (reference sequence). The length of the CDR3 is 14 residues. The CDR3 loop reads CASSYLAEYNEQFF. The CDR3, as DNA: TGTGCCAGCAGTTACCTAGCCGAATACAATGAGCAGTTCTTC.

The CDR3 sequence is CASSTTGSQPQHF. CDR3 DNA: TGTGCCAGCAGCACGACAGGGAGTCAGCCCCAGCATTTT. The chain recombines TRBV7-8 with TRBJ1-5; 7 positions match TRBD1. The CDR3 length is 13 residues. J was trimmed by 6 bases and V by 5 bases; bases with no gene match: 4. Germline V gives CDR1 SGHVS, CDR2 FQNEAQ. The entire variable domain, with the rest obtained from reference TRBV7-8 and TRBJ1-5, is as follows: GAGVSQSPRYKVAKRGQDVALRCDPISGHVSLFWYQQALGQGPEFLTYFQNEAQLDKSGLPSDRFFAERPEGSVSTLKIQRTQQEDSAVYLCASSTTGSQPQHFGDGTRLSIL.

The chain links TRBV6-2 or TRBV6-3 to TRBJ1-2; D is uncertain. The CDR3 is made up of 15 amino acids. CDR1 is MNHEY and CDR2 is SVGEGT in the germline V gene. V lost 4 bases, J lost 1 base, and 13 bases lay in between. The CDR3 DNA sequence: TGTGCCAGCAGTTCCGCCCGGTTAAATAACTATGGCTACACCTTC. It is translated as CASSSARLNNYGYTF.

This chain links TRBV5-1 with TRBJ2-3; TRBD1 agrees at 7 bases. The germline CDR1 and CDR2 sequences are SGHRS and YFSETQ. The CDR3 length is 15 residues. V dropped 4 bases and J dropped 7; count of bases not matched to a gene: 12. CDR3: CASSPDSQGVNTQYF. The CDR3, as DNA: TGCGCCAGCAGCCCAGACTCGCAGGGGGTAAATACGCAGTATTTT.

With regard to this clone: Germline is not matched at one junction end, which may reflect a read error. The CDR3 region is CASSKQGGGQETQYF. DNA for the CDR3: TGTGCTAGCAGCAAACAGGGTGGAGGCCAAGAGACCCAGTACTTC. V usage is TRBV7-7 and J usage is TRBJ2-5; maybe TRBD1 (6 bases). The length of the CDR3 is 15 residues. Per the germline V gene, CDR1 is SSHAT and CDR2 is FNYEAQ (reference sequence).

The chain has TRBV25-1 and TRBJ2-7; a weak D match, TRBD1 (8 bases). The germline V gene has CDR1 MGHDK and CDR2 SYGVNS. The CDR3 is 11 amino acids. V was cut by 7 bases and J by 13 bases, with 17 bases left in between. CDR3 sequence (DNA): TGTGCCAGCAAGAGAGCGGGACAGGTATACTTC. Protein sequence: CASKRAGQVYF.

CDR3 DNA sequence: TGTGCCAGCACCTCTGTCGGGTTGGCGTACGAGCAGTACTTC. Protein sequence: CASTSVGLAYEQYF. This rearrangement joins TRBV7-9 to TRBJ2-7; D call uncertain. The V and J ends lost 7 bases and 4 bases respectively, with 17 bases between them. The CDR3 is made up of 14 amino acids. Germline CDR1 is SEHNR and CDR2 is FQNEAQ (reference sequence).

The rearrangement uses TRBV7-9 and TRBJ2-1; 8 bases map to TRBD1. V was clipped by 5 bases and J by 3 bases; unmatched bases: 3. Germline CDR1 reads SEHNR; CDR2 reads FQNEAQ (reference sequence). This CDR3 spans 14 amino acids. CDR3 residues: CASSPGTGYNEQFF. CDR3 coding DNA: TGTGCCAGCAGCCCCGGGACAGGCTACAATGAGCAGTTCTTC. Combining the CDR3 with reference TRBV7-9 and TRBJ2-1 gives the whole variable domain DTGVSQNPRHKITKRGQNVTFRCDPISEHNRLYWYRQTLGQGPEFLTYFQNEAQLEKSRLLSDRFSAERPKGSFSTLEIQRTEQGDSAMYLCASSPGTGYNEQFFGPGTRLTVL.

This chain uses TRBV11-3 with TRBJ2-7, with D perhaps being TRBD1 or TRBD2 (6 bases each). V was cut by 1 base and J by 4 bases, with 14 bases left in between. The CDR3 totals 15 residues. Germline CDR1 SGHNT, CDR2 YENEEA. The CDR3 DNA sequence: TGTGCCAGCAGCTTAGGAGGGGGGACACTATACGAGCAGTACTTC. Its protein product is CASSLGGGTLYEQYF.

The gene calls are TRBV27 and TRBJ2-1, with D maybe TRBD2 (5 bases). V was pared by 3 bases and J by 9 bases, with 15 bases between. Germline CDR1 is MNHEY and CDR2 is SMNVEV (reference sequence). The CDR3 spans 14 residues. The CDR3 DNA follows: TGTGCCAGCAGTTTGGCCGGAGGCTCAACTGAGCAGTTCTTC. This gives the protein CASSLAGGSTEQFF.

This clone was detected only once. The chain uses TRBV28 and TRBJ1-2; 7 bases are a match to TRBD1. V lost 5 bases and J lost 8; bases outside the gene matches: 8. CDR1 and CDR2 (germline): MDHEN, SYDVKM. The CDR3 loop spans 13 amino acids. In DNA, the CDR3 is TGTGCCAGCAGTCCACCGACAGGGACCGGCTACACCTTC. It translates to CASSPPTGTGYTF.

In this sample, this clone turned up once. This chain uses TRBV19 with TRBJ1-3; no clear D. CDR3 length: 13 residues. V gave up 8 bases and J gave up 3 bases, with 11 bases separating them. Germline lookup yields CDR1 LNHDA and CDR2 SQIVND (reference sequence). CDR3 coding DNA: TGTGCCAGTTCGTCAGAGCGTGGAAACACCATATATTTT. It encodes CASSSERGNTIYF.

This rearrangement joins TRBV11-2 to TRBJ2-7; D is uncertain. The length of the CDR3 is 9 residues. Germline CDR1 reads SGHAT; CDR2 reads FQNNGV. The V gene lost 5 bases and the J gene lost 12 bases, with 8 bases spanning the gap. Here the CDR3 DNA reads TGTGCCAGCAGCCCCTACCGGTACTTC. Translation: CASSPYRYF.

The sample holds one count of this clone. This sequence joins TRBV30 and TRBJ2-1; maybe TRBD1 (10 bases). The CDR3 covers 14 residues. In germline, CDR1 is GTSNPN, CDR2 SVGIG (reference sequence). Trimming left V 4 bases short and J 8 bases short, with 18 bases between. Here the CDR3 reads CAWTRGGTGDEQFF. CDR3 coding DNA: TGTGCCTGGACGCGGGGGGGGACAGGGGATGAGCAGTTCTTC.

The chain uses TRBV7-2 and TRBJ1-3; 7 bases fit TRBD1. The length of the CDR3 is 16 residues. Germline loops: CDR1 SGHTA, CDR2 FQGNSA. The V gene end was trimmed by 5 bases and the J gene end by 2 bases; junction bases not matched to a gene: 9. The CDR3: CASSRRSTGTGNTIYF. In DNA, the CDR3 is TGTGCCAGCAGCCGCAGATCGACAGGGACTGGAAACACCATATATTTT.

The chain has TRBV29-1 and TRBJ2-2; possibly TRBD1 for D (5 bases). Germline CDR1 SQVTM, CDR2 ANQGSEA. The germline V and J ends were trimmed by 8 bases and 7 bases, with 11 bases remaining between them. The CDR3 covers 11 residues. This CDR3 reads CSYRTGGELFF. The CDR3 nucleotides read TGCAGCTACCGAACAGGCGGGGAGCTGTTTTTT.

The V and J genes are TRBV7-2 and TRBJ2-7; the D gene could be TRBD1 or TRBD2 (5 bases each). The CDR3 is made up of 15 amino acids. CDR1 SGHTA and CDR2 FQGNSA come from the germline V gene. V was shortened by 5 bases and J by 0 bases, with 14 bases between the two germline ends. CDR3 DNA: TGTGCCAGCAGCATTGCCGGGGCGACCTCCTACGAGCAGTACTTC. This encodes CASSIAGATSYEQYF.

The chain recombines TRBV5-1 with TRBJ2-3, with 7 nucleotides matching TRBD1. V trimming: 4 bases; J trimming: 4 bases; junction bases outside the gene matches: 9. Germline assignment: CDR1 SGHRS and CDR2 YFSETQ. The CDR3 extends over 15 amino acids. The CDR3: CASSPGGFRSDTQYF. The CDR3 DNA reads as TGCGCCAGCAGCCCAGGGGGATTTAGGTCAGATACGCAGTATTTT.

The V gene is TRBV18, the J gene TRBJ2-1; maybe TRBD2 (5 bases). Germline V gene data show CDR1 as KGHSH and CDR2 as LQKENI. V lost 9 bases, J lost 0 bases, and 15 bases lay in between. The CDR3 sequence is 15 residues long. The CDR3 here is CASSLGVSSYNEQFF. The CDR3 coding sequence is TGTGCCAGTTCCCTCGGGGTAAGCTCCTACAATGAGCAGTTCTTC.

The chain joins TRBV18 to TRBJ1-3; no clear D. V was cut by 5 bases and J by 0 bases, with 14 bases left in between. CDR3 length: 16 residues. CDR1 KGHSH and CDR2 LQKENI come from the germline V gene. DNA for the CDR3: TGTGCCAGCTCAGCTCTAGACTCAAGCTCTGGAAACACCATATATTTT. Its protein is CASSALDSSSGNTIYF.

This chain links TRBV6-2 or TRBV6-3 with TRBJ2-7, with D tentatively TRBD2 (6 bases). V shed 5 bases and J shed 1 base, with 18 bases lying between them. The CDR3 contains 16 residues. Germline-derived CDR1 and CDR2 are MNHEY and SVGEGT. This chain's CDR3 is CASSPLGGRGSYEQYF. Written as DNA, the CDR3 is TGTGCCAGCAGTCCACTGGGCGGACGGGGGTCCTACGAGCAGTACTTC.

This clone was picked up one time. The genes are TRBV7-8 and TRBJ2-5, with D possibly TRBD1 on 6 matching bases. The CDR3 runs to 17 residues. CDR1 and CDR2 (germline): SGHVS, FQNEAQ. V was pared by 4 bases and J by 5 bases, with 23 bases between. This chain's CDR3 is CASSSPGAGVYFETQYF. The CDR3, as DNA: TGTGCCAGCAGCTCCCCTGGGGCAGGGGTATATTTTGAGACCCAGTACTTC.

CDR3 sequence reads: CASSRDKPHNTEAFF. CDR3 nucleotide sequence: TGCGCCAGCAGCCGGGACAAGCCTCATAACACTGAAGCTTTCTTT. The chain carries TRBV5-1 and TRBJ1-1; tentative D call: TRBD1 (6 bases). The V gene's germline CDR1 is SGHRS and CDR2 YFSETQ. The CDR3 totals 15 residues. The ends were cut back, 4 bases at V and 2 bases at J, with 15 bases in the middle.

The gene calls are TRBV28 and TRBJ2-7; 7 bases are a match to TRBD1. V trimming: 4 bases; J trimming: 2 bases; junction bases outside the gene matches: 2. Looked up from germline, CDR1 is MDHEN and CDR2 is SYDVKM. The CDR3 totals 13 residues. The CDR3 DNA sequence: TGTGCCAGCAGTTCGGGACAGACCTACGAGCAGTACTTC. Translation: CASSSGQTYEQYF.

DNA for the CDR3: TGCGCCAGCAGTGAGTCCGGTGTAGGACAGGGTGGGAGTACTGAAGCTTTCTTT. It translates to CASSESGVGQGGSTEAFF. The chain employs TRBV10-1 and TRBJ1-1; 8 nucleotides agree with TRBD1. The CDR3 is made up of 18 amino acids. CDR1 and CDR2 (germline): WNHNN, SYGVQD (reference sequence). Unmatched junction bases numbered 14, after V lost 0 bases and J lost 5 bases.

V gene TRBV27 combines with J gene TRBJ1-2; possible D gene TRBD1, 6 bases. CDR1 is MNHEY, CDR2 SMNVEV, per germline (reference sequence). This CDR3 has 14 residues. Trimming removed 2 bases from V and 4 bases from J, with 11 bases in between. CDR3: CASSLQGIGYGYTF. The CDR3 DNA reads as TGTGCCAGCAGTTTACAGGGGATAGGCTATGGCTACACCTTC.

This chain's CDR3 is CASSPRTGHVTGELFF. The CDR3 DNA sequence: TGTGCCAGCAGCCCTCGGACAGGGCATGTCACCGGGGAGCTGTTTTTT. This chain uses TRBV7-2 with TRBJ2-2, with 8 bases identical to TRBD1. With V trimmed by 5 bases and J by 4 bases, 9 bases remained unmatched. The CDR3 covers 16 residues. The germline V gene encodes CDR1 SGHTA and CDR2 FQGNSA.

The CDR3 coding sequence is TGCGCCAGCAGCCCCCCGGGGACAGAGGGGGAGACCCAGTACTTC. The encoded protein is CASSPPGTEGETQYF. The chain carries TRBV5-1 and TRBJ2-5; 7 bases are shared with TRBD1. V lost 4 bases, J lost 5 bases, and 11 bases stayed unmatched. The CDR3 is 15 residues long. CDR1 and CDR2 (germline): SGHRS, YFSETQ.

V usage is TRBV7-2 and J usage is TRBJ2-7, with D perhaps TRBD2 (6 bases). Trimming stripped 1 base from V and 4 bases from J, with 17 bases between. The CDR3 has 16 amino acids. The germline CDR1 and CDR2 sequences are SGHTA and FQGNSA. The CDR3 here is CASSLESGGKGYEQYF. DNA of the CDR3: TGTGCCAGCAGCTTAGAATCGGGCGGGAAAGGGTACGAGCAGTACTTC.

The V and J genes are TRBV6-4 and TRBJ1-3; D unresolved. The V gene lost 0 bases and the J gene lost 0 bases, with 12 bases spanning the gap. This CDR3 has 17 amino acids. Germline V gives CDR1 MRHNA, CDR2 SNTAGT. The DNA of the CDR3 is TGTGCCAGCAGTGACTCGGTTAACCGTAGCTCTGGAAACACCATATATTTT. The encoded protein is CASSDSVNRSSGNTIYF.